This T cell receptor beta chain originates from a study of cytomegalovirus exposure and HLA in healthy donors. Overall study results and limits: Immune exposure information available was restricted to CMV serostatus. Sequence variants that were highly shared formed a cluster that was likely a sequencing artifact.

Vbeta (60) and Jbeta (13) primers were used in the PCR. Produced via immunoSEQ multiplex PCR; TCRdb's table is partial and in-frame only. The sample has about 140,000 clones, roughly four fifths seen once. The CDR3 spans 12 residues. The germline V gene has CDR1 MDHEN and CDR2 SYDVKM. V was clipped by 6 bases and J by 6 bases; unmatched bases: 4. This clone was observed once. Its antigen is still unknown. The sequence was collected from a woman aged 55-69 years in good health and CMV-seropositive. Material for sequencing was PBMCs. The rearrangement joins TRBV28 to TRBJ1-1, with 7 bases lining up with TRBD1. DNA of the CDR3: TGTGCCAGCAGACCCGGACAGGCTGAAGCTTTCTTT. Amino acids: CASRPGQAEAFF. Combining the CDR3 with reference TRBV28 and TRBJ1-1 gives the whole variable domain DVKVTQSSRYLVKRTGEKVFLECVQDMDHENMFWYRQDPGLGLRLIYFSYDVKMKEKGDIPEGYSVSREKKERFSLILESASTNQTSMYLCASRPGQAEAFFGQGTRLTVV.